This T cell receptor beta chain was identified in a study of technical replicates of blood from several donors. Germline V CDR1 and CDR2: KGHSH, LQKENI. Trimming cost V 6 bases and J 10 bases, with 12 bases left between them. CDR3 length equals 12 residues. Clones were read by immunoSEQ multiplex PCR, and TCRdb kept only the in-frame ones, dropping some. Among about 93,000 clones listed, approximately 95% were seen once. The rearrangement joins TRBV18 to TRBJ1-4; no definite D call. The TCR was taken from a human donor in good health. Material for sequencing was T cells isolated from PBMCs. CDR3 DNA: TGTGCCAGCTCGGCTCGCGAGGGAAAACTGTTTTTT. Translation gives CASSAREGKLFF.